The clone carrying this T cell receptor beta chain was observed a handful of times. The target antigen is unknown. From germline, CDR1 is KGHDR and CDR2 SFDVKD. The V gene lost 8 bases and the J gene lost 5 bases, with 18 bases spanning the gap. This CDR3 is 14 amino acids long. This specimen belongs to a study of identical twins. Findings and limits, study-wide: Excess sharing between twins was weaker in beta out-of-frame sequences. Insertions were fewer in abundant cord blood beta clonotypes, whereas memory repertoires showed none of this pattern.

TCRdb independently ran MiXCR on the 5' RACE reads; one entry per CDR3 protein. The sample has some 730,000 distinct CDR3 sequences, roughly 18% seen once; the top ten hold about an eighth. This sample was shared with a second study, whose subject was T cells expressing NK-cell markers. That source adds: Underlying the TCR beta repertoires were sorted CD3+CD56+NKG2C+, CD3+CD56+NKG2C- and CD3+CD56-NKG2C+ T cells.

The chain joins TRBV24-1 to TRBJ2-7, with a possible D match to TRBD2 (5 bases). The sequenced sample consisted of PBMCs. The clonotype originates from a woman younger than 30 in good health. The CDR3 loop reads CATIREGEGDEQYF. As DNA, the CDR3 is TGTGCCACCATCCGCGAAGGAGAGGGCGACGAGCAGTACTTC.